Sequencing of this TCR delta chain was carried out in a study of gamma-delta T cells after stem cell transplantation. TCRdb re-called clones from the RT-PCR reads using CATT. The sample lists 1,000 to 1,500 delta-chain clones, approximately 15% occurring once. V was cut by 3 bases and J by 0 bases, with 13 bases left in between. The CDR3 spans 15 residues. Germline CDR1 and CDR2: GEAIGNYY and EKD. The chain is built from TRDV2 and TRDJ1, with a possible D match to TRDD3 (5 bases). This receptor was obtained from a human donor. It is not recorded whose cells these are; they may come from a transplant donor. Material for sequencing was gamma-delta T cells. The CDR3 loop reads CACDPRGVDTDKLIF. In nucleotides, the CDR3 is TGTGCCTGTGACCCGAGGGGGGTGGACACCGATAAACTCATCTTT.